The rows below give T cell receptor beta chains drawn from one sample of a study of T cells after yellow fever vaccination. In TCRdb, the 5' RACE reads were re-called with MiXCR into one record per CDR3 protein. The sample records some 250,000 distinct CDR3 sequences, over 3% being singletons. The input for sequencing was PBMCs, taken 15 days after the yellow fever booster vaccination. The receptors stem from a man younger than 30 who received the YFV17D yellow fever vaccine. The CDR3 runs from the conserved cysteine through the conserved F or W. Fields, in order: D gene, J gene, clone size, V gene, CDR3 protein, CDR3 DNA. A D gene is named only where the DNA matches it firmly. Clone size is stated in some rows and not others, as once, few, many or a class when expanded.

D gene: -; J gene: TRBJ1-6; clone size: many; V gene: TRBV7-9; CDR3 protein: CASSPLGAGSPLHF; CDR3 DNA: TGTGCCAGCAGCCCACTAGGGGCCGGTTCACCCCTCCACTTT
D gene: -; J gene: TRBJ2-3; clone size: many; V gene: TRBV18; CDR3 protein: CASSPPGRSGTDTQYF; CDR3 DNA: TGTGCCAGCTCACCACCGGGGAGATCGGGCACAGATACGCAGTATTTT
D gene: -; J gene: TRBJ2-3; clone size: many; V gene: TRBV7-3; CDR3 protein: CASSFRGGGATDTQYF; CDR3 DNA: TGTGCCAGCAGCTTTCGCGGCGGAGGGGCAACAGATACGCAGTATTTT
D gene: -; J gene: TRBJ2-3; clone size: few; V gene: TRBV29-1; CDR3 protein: CSVEGGVLDTQYF; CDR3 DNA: TGCAGCGTTGAAGGGGGGGTCCTCGATACGCAGTATTTT
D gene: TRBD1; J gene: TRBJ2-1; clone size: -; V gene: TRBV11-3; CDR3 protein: CASSSRTGSLSYNEQFF; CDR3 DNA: TGTGCCAGCAGCTCAAGGACAGGATCCCTTTCCTACAATGAGCAGTTCTTC
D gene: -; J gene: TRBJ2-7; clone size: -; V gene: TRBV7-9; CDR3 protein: CASSIRQDAHEQYF; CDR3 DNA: TGTGCCAGCAGCATCAGACAGGATGCTCACGAGCAGTACTTC
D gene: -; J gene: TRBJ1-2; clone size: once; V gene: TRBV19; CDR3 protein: CASSIGPVASAYGYTF; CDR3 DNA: TGTGCCAGTAGTATCGGTCCGGTTGCTTCCGCCTATGGCTACACCTTC
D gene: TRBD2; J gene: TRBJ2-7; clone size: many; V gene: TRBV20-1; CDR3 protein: CSASALAVSYEQYF; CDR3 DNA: TGCAGTGCTAGCGCACTAGCGGTTTCCTACGAGCAGTACTTC
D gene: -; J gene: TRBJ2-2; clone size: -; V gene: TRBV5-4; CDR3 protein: CASSLGWELTGELFF; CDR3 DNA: TGTGCCAGCAGCTTGGGGTGGGAGTTAACCGGGGAGCTGTTTTTT
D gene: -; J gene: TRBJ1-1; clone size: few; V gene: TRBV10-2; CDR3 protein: CASGRNTEAFF; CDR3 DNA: TGCGCCAGCGGGCGAAACACTGAAGCTTTCTTT
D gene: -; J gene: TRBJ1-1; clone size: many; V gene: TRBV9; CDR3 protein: CASSVVGSRNTEAFF; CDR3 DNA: TGTGCCAGCAGCGTAGTCGGTTCGAGGAACACTGAAGCTTTCTTT
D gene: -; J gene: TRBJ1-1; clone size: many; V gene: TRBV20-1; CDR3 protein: CISRMNTEAFF; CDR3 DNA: TGCATCTCCAGGATGAACACTGAAGCTTTCTTT
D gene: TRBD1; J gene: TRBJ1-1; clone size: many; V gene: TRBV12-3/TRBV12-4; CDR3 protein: CASSLQGAGNTEAFF; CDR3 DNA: TGTGCCAGCAGTTTACAGGGGGCAGGAAACACTGAAGCTTTCTTT
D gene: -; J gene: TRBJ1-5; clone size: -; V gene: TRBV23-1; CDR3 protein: CASSQSRAGRVPNQPQHF; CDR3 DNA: TGCGCCAGCAGTCAATCTCGGGCAGGGAGAGTTCCGAATCAGCCCCAGCATTTT
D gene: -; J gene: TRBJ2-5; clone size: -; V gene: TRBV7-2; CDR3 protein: CASSSWMTSQETQYF; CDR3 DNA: TGTGCCAGCAGCTCCTGGATGACTTCCCAAGAGACCCAGTACTTC